The clone carrying this T cell receptor beta chain turned up a few times. This sample is drawn from a study of blood T cell repertoires in COVID-19. Study-level background: PBMCs, B-cell-depleted T cells, or T cells provided the cDNA or gDNA that made up the material.

Which cohort a participant joined came from the clinical history participants gave. The CDR3 is 13 residues long. V was cut by 3 bases and J by 5 bases, with 7 bases left in between. Germline V lookup: CDR1 SEHNR, CDR2 FQNEAQ (reference sequence). Profiling relied on immunoSEQ multiplex PCR, and the TCRdb table lists in-frame clones only, not all of them. Among about 260,000 clones, around 87% were seen once, and the ten largest hold over 2%. The chain recombines TRBV7-9 with TRBJ2-2, with TRBD1 as a possible D gene (6 bases). This receptor was taken from a woman under 30 who had recovered from COVID-19. Sequencing used PBMCs or T cells enriched from blood (not recorded which). The CDR3 nucleotides read TGTGCCAGCAGCTTCAGGGGAACCGGGGAGCTGTTTTTT. Protein sequence: CASSFRGTGELFF. Variable domain in full (rest from reference TRBV7-9 and TRBJ2-2): DTGVSQNPRHKITKRGQNVTFRCDPISEHNRLYWYRQTLGQGPEFLTYFQNEAQLEKSRLLSDRFSAERPKGSFSTLEIQRTEQGDSAMYLCASSFRGTGELFFGEGSRLTVL.